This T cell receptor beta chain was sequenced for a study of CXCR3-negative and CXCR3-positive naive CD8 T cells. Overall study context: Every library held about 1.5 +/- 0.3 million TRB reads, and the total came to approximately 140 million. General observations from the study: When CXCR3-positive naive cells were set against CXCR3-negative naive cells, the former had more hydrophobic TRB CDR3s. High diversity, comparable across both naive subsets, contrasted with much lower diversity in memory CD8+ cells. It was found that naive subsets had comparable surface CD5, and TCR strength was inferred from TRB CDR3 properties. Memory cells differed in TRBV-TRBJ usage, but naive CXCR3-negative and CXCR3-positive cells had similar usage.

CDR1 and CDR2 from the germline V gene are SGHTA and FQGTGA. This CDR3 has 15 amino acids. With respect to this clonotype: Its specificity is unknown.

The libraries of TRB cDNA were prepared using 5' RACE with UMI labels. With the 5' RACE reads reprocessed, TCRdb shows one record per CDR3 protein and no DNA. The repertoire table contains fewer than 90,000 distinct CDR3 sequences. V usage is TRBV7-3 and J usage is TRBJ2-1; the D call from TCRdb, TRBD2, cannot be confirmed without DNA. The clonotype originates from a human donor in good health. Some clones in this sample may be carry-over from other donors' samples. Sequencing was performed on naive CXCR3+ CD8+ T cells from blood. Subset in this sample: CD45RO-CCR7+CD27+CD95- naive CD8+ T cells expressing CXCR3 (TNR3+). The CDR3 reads CASSPAAGFYNEQFF.